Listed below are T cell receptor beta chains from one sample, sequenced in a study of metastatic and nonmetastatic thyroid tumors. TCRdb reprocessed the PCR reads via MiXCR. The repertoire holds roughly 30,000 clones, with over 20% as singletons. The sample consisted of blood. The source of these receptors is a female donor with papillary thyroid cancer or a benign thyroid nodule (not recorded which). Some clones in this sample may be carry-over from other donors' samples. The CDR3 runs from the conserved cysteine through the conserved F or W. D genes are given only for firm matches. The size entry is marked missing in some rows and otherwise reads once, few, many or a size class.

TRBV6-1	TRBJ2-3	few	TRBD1	TGTACCAGCCGGGACAGGGGAAGCACAGATACGCAGTATTTT	CTSRDRGSTDTQYF
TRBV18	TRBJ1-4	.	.	TGTGCCAGCTCCATTGGTGACGCAAATAATGAAAAACTGTTTTTT	CASSIGDANNEKLFF
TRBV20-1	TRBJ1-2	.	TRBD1	TGCAGTGCCACACCGCTTACAGGGGCAGCTAACTATGGCTACACCTTC	CSATPLTGAANYGYTF
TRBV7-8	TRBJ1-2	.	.	TGTGCCAGCAGCTTAGCGCTGGGGGGTCATGGCTACACCTTC	CASSLALGGHGYTF
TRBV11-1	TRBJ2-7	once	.	TGTGCCAGCAGACTAGGGGGAGGATCCGAGCAGTACTTC	CASRLGGGSEQYF
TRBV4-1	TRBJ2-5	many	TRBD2	TGCGCCAGCAGCCGCGGCGGGAGAGAGACCCAGTACTTC	CASSRGGRETQYF
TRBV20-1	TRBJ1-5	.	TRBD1	TGCAGTGCTTGGACAGGGGTCCTCAATCAGCCCCAGCATTTC	CSAWTGVLNQPQHF
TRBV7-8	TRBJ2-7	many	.	TGTGCCAGCAGCTCCCAGGCCGCGGGCGAGCAGTACTTC	CASSSQAAGEQYF
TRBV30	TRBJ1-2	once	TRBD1	TGTGCCGCCGACAGGGATGGCTACACCTTC	CAADRDGYTF
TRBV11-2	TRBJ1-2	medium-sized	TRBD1	TGTGCCAGCAGCTTAGATTTGGGACAGACCTATGGCTACACCTTC	CASSLDLGQTYGYTF
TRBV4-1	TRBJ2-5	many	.	TGCGCCAGCAGCCAGGGTGGGACCCAGTACTTC	CASSQGGTQYF
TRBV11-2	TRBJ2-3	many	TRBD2	TGTGCCAGCAGCTTTCTAGCGGGAACTAGCACAGATACGCAGTATTTT	CASSFLAGTSTDTQYF
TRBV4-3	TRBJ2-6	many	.	TGCGCCAGCAGCCAAGACAGGGGCTCTGGGGCCAACGTCCTGACTTTC	CASSQDRGSGANVLTF
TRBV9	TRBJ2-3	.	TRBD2	TGTTCTAGCAGCGGCCCGTTAGCGGGAACGAAGGATACGCAGTATTTT	CSSSGPLAGTKDTQYF
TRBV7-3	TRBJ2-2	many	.	TGTGCCAGCAGCTTTGTGTACACCGGGGAGCTGTTTTTT	CASSFVYTGELFF
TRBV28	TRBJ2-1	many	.	TGTGCCAGCAGTCTACCCGAAAATCTCAGGCAGTTCTTC	CASSLPENLRQFF
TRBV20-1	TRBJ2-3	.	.	TGCAGTGCCAAATTCCAGCGCCGAGGGGATACGCAGTATTTT	CSAKFQRRGDTQYF
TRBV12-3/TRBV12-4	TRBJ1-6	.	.	TGTGCCAGCAGTTTAACGGTTACACCCCTCCACTTT	CASSLTVTPLHF
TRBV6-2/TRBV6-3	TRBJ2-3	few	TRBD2	TGTGCCAGCAGCTCCGGACTAGCGGGGAGTGACACAGATACGCAGTATTTT	CASSSGLAGSDTDTQYF
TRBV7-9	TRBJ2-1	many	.	TGTGCCAGCAGCTTAACCCCTCGGGGCAATGAGCAGTTCTTC	CASSLTPRGNEQFF
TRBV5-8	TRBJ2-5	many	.	TGTGCCAGCAGCTTGGCTCGACCGTTTGAGACCCAGTACTTC	CASSLARPFETQYF
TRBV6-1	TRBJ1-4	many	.	TGTGCCAGCAGTTATGGTTTGAGGGAAAAACTGTTTTTT	CASSYGLREKLFF
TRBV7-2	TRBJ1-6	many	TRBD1	TGTGCCAGCAGCTCGCGGACAGGGGACAATTCACCCCTCCACTTT	CASSSRTGDNSPLHF
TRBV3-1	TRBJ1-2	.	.	TGTGCCAGCAGCCAAGGGCGGACGGGGGGTCCCTATGGCTACACCTTC	CASSQGRTGGPYGYTF
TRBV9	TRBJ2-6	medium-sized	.	TGTGCCAGCAGCGTAGAAGGGTGGGAGAGCTCTGGGGCCAACGTCCTGACTTTC	CASSVEGWESSGANVLTF
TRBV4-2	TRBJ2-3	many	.	TGTGCCAGCAGCCAAGCGACAGGAGGTACGCAGTATTTT	CASSQATGGTQYF
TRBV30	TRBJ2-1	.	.	TGTGCCTGGGGTTGGACTGCGCAGTTCTTC	CAWGWTAQFF
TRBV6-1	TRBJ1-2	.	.	TGTGCCAGCTCCGGTACAGGCGCTAACTATGGCTACACCTTC	CASSGTGANYGYTF
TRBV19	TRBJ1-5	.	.	TGTGCCATTAGCGGGGGAGGGGCAAGCAATCAGCCCCAGCATTTT	CAISGGGASNQPQHF
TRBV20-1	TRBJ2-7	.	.	TGCAGTGCTAGTGGGGACCTCGAGAACGAGCAGTACTTC	CSASGDLENEQYF
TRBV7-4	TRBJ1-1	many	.	TGTGCCAGCAGTAGAACAGAGGGGTTTGGAACTGAAGCTTTCTTT	CASSRTEGFGTEAFF
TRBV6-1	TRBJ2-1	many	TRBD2	TGTGCCAGTCTAGCGGGAGGGCCGGGGAATGAGCAGTTCTTC	CASLAGGPGNEQFF
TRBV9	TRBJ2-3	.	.	TGTGCCAGCAGCCTATTAGCGGCCCCAACAGATACGCAGTATTTT	CASSLLAAPTDTQYF
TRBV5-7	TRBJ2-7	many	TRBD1	TGTGCCAGCAGCAACCAAGGACAGGGGGCCTACGAGCAGTACTTC	CASSNQGQGAYEQYF
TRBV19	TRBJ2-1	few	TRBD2	TGTGCCAGTAGTGTAACCGGGACTACCCGCCTCAATGATCAGTTCTTC	CASSVTGTTRLNDQFF
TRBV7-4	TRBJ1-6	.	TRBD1	TGTGCCAGCCGCATTCGGGGCACAGGGGCCTCGAATAATTCACCCCTCCACTTT	CASRIRGTGASNNSPLHF
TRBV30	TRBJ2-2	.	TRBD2	TGTGCCTGGAGTGTAGGCGCTAGCGGGAGTCCTGGGGAGCTGTTTTTT	CAWSVGASGSPGELFF
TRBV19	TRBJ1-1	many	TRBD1	TGTGCCAGTAGTATAAACAGGGGGAACACTGAAGCTTTCTTT	CASSINRGNTEAFF
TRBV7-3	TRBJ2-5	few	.	TGTGCCAGCAGCTTCAAATTATCGGAGACGCAGTACTTC	CASSFKLSETQYF
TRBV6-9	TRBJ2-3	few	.	TGTGCCAGCATTATGATACAGGGCACAGATACGCAGTATTTT	CASIMIQGTDTQYF
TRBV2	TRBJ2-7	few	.	TGTGCCAGCATTGCTATTCACTCCTCAGGGGAGCAGTACTTC	CASIAIHSSGEQYF
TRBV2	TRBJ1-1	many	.	TGTGCCAGCAGTGTAAAGACGAACACTGAAGCTTTCTTT	CASSVKTNTEAFF
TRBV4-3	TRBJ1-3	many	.	TGCGCCAGCAGCCAAGATCTCCAGGGGTCCGGCACCATATATTTT	CASSQDLQGSGTIYF
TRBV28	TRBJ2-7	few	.	TGTGTCAGCAAACGGGGATCCTACGAGCAGTACTTC	CVSKRGSYEQYF
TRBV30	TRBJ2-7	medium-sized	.	TGTGCCTGGAGTGTGCTCTACGAGCAGTACTTC	CAWSVLYEQYF
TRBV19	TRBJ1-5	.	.	TGTGCCACTACAGGAGTCTATAGCAATCAGCCCCAGCATTTT	CATTGVYSNQPQHF
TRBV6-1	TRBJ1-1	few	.	TGTGCCAGCACCCGATCGCTGGGTACTGAAGCTTTCTTT	CASTRSLGTEAFF
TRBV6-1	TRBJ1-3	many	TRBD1	TGTGCCAGCAGAGCTGACAGGGGGCGATCTGGAAACACCATATATTTT	CASRADRGRSGNTIYF
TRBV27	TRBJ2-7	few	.	TGTGCCAGCAGTATAGGACAGCCCTACGAGCAGTACTTC	CASSIGQPYEQYF
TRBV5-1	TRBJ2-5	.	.	TGTGCCAGCAGCTTGGGACATGTCCAAGAGACCCAGTACTTC	CASSLGHVQETQYF
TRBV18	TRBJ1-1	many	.	TGTGCCAGCTCACCACCCTCTCGAGGGGGAATGTACACTGAAGCTTTCTTT	CASSPPSRGGMYTEAFF
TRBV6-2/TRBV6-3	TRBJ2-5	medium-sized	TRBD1	TGTGCCAGCAGTTACTCCGGGACAGGGGCACAAGAGACCCAGTACTTC	CASSYSGTGAQETQYF
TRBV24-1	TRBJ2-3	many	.	TGTGCCACCAGTGCCCTTGGATGGGCAGGAACAGATACGCAGTATTTT	CATSALGWAGTDTQYF